The rows below give T cell receptor beta chains drawn from one sample of a study of cytomegalovirus exposure and HLA in healthy donors. Using immunoSEQ multiplex PCR, the repertoire was profiled, and TCRdb retains in-frame clones only, with some absent. The repertoire holds over 150,000 clones, with about three quarters as singletons. Sample: PBMCs. The receptors here all came from a man between 18 and 29 years old in good health and CMV-seronegative. Each CDR3 is given without its conserved first and last residue. A D gene is named only where the DNA matches it firmly. Not every row has a clone size; where given, it reads once, few, many or a size class.

v_call	clone_size	j_call	d_call	cdr3_length	cdr3_aa
TRBV7-2	.	TRBJ2-7	TRBD2	13	ASSLKAGGAYEQY
TRBV6-5	.	TRBJ2-5	.	13	ASSYGVLGGETQY
TRBV10-1	.	TRBJ2-3	.	13	ASSESSSGTDTQY
TRBV5-1	.	TRBJ2-1	TRBD2	13	ASSPAGGGYNEQF
TRBV9	.	TRBJ2-5	.	12	ASSVGGYQETQY
TRBV5-1	.	TRBJ2-7	TRBD2	13	ASSLEAGESYEQY
TRBV4-3	.	TRBJ1-2	.	11	ASATGLDYGYT
TRBV2	.	TRBJ1-4	.	12	ASKPRGANEKLF
TRBV19	once	TRBJ2-7	TRBD2	11	ASSSGGSYEQY
TRBV4-1	once	TRBJ2-5	TRBD1	13	ASSQLQGVQETQY
TRBV19	.	TRBJ2-2	.	13	ATTPSDSETGELF
TRBV10-3	.	TRBJ2-7	TRBD1	13	AISPQGGLTYEQY
TRBV7-8	.	TRBJ2-2	.	12	ASRETPNTGELF
TRBV18	.	TRBJ2-3	.	12	ASSPREGADTQY
TRBV9	once	TRBJ2-2	.	11	ASSVATRGELF
TRBV2	few	TRBJ2-5	.	10	ATLVTQETQY
TRBV6-6	.	TRBJ2-1	.	11	ASNGQGRREQF
TRBV4-1	.	TRBJ2-1	.	11	ASSQILGDEQF
TRBV5-1	.	TRBJ1-5	.	13	ASSLEQRGHQPQH
TRBV7-9	.	TRBJ2-3	TRBD2	14	ASSLSLAGVRGTQY
TRBV28	.	TRBJ2-7	TRBD1	14	ASSSLRDRGPYEQY
TRBV19	.	TRBJ1-5	.	15	ASNPRIGGTSNQPQH
TRBV6-1	few	TRBJ2-5	.	11	ASLVQGLETQY
TRBV4-1	.	TRBJ2-1	.	14	ASSQEWSDHYNEQF
TRBV27	once	TRBJ2-5	TRBD2	15	ASSPRGGRARWETQY
TRBV19	.	TRBJ2-5	.	12	ASMPPGLQETQY
TRBV6-1	.	TRBJ2-5	TRBD1	11	ASSSGGRETQY
TRBV7-2	.	TRBJ2-7	TRBD2	14	ASSPLAASGSYEQY
TRBV27	.	TRBJ2-2	.	13	ASSSRSYAGGELF
TRBV7-9	once	TRBJ2-7	TRBD1	12	ASSPRDRVYEQY
TRBV30	few	TRBJ2-3	TRBD2	12	AYGANAGADTQY
TRBV4-1	.	TRBJ2-7	TRBD2	15	ASSQEGRLAGSYEQY
TRBV28	.	TRBJ2-7	.	13	ASTPDVASHYEQY
TRBV4-2	.	TRBJ2-2	TRBD2	16	ASSQEGLAGDYAGELF
TRBV27	.	TRBJ2-1	.	12	ASSLMNSYNEQF
TRBV7-2	few	TRBJ2-7	.	12	ASSLRQLSYEQY
TRBV7-9	.	TRBJ2-3	.	12	ASSSPYPTDTQY
TRBV28	.	TRBJ2-5	TRBD2	13	ASGTGTSGRETQY
TRBV7-9	.	TRBJ1-2	TRBD1	13	ASSLGPGQGGGYT
TRBV27	.	.	.	12	ASSLTGTLYEQY
TRBV7-2	few	TRBJ2-3	TRBD1	12	ASTRTGGTDTQY
TRBV6-4	.	TRBJ1-4	.	14	ASRPWGDSTNEKLF
TRBV5-6	few	TRBJ2-7	.	12	ASSLGPFGYEQY
TRBV7-9	.	TRBJ2-5	.	10	SSSKLQETQY
TRBV29-1	.	TRBJ2-1	.	11	SVEGQVDDEQF
TRBV19	.	TRBJ2-7	.	10	ATADISYEQY
TRBV10-3	few	TRBJ1-5	.	10	AISDRGKPQH
TRBV25-1	.	TRBJ2-6	.	14	ASSPHSSSGANVLT
TRBV28	.	TRBJ2-7	TRBD1	11	ATTGQGWDEQY
TRBV13	once	TRBJ2-7	.	11	ASSLDTAQEQY
TRBV6-5	.	TRBJ2-7	TRBD2	13	ASTSRGRDGYEQY
TRBV7-2	.	TRBJ2-3	.	13	ASSPGSGYTDTQY